The 32 T cell receptor beta chains below all came from one sample that was sequenced in a study of blood T cell repertoires in COVID-19. Produced via immunoSEQ multiplex PCR; TCRdb's table is partial and in-frame only. The sample includes tens of thousands of clones, roughly 91% of them seen just once. Specimen: peripheral blood. The receptors come from a woman older than 75 with acute or convalescent COVID-19.

This chain joins TRBV15 and TRBJ1-3; TRBD1 matches 7 bases. The germline gives CDR1 LNHNV, CDR2 YYDKDF (reference sequence). V dropped 5 bases and J dropped 3; count of bases not matched to a gene: 13. This CDR3 contains 17 residues. CDR3: CATSRTRGGQRGNTIYF. CDR3 sequence (DNA): TGTGCCACCAGCCGTACCCGAGGGGGACAGCGTGGAAACACCATATATTTT.

The V call is TRBV6-1, the J call TRBJ1-2, with D perhaps TRBD1 (5 bases). Trimming left V 2 bases short and J 2 bases short, with 6 bases between. The CDR3 covers 13 residues. The germline CDR1 and CDR2 sequences are MNHNS and SASEGT. The CDR3 sequence is CASSEQGNYGYTF. DNA of the CDR3: TGTGCCAGCAGTGAACAGGGAAACTATGGCTACACCTTC.

The chain uses TRBV25-1 and TRBJ2-7; the D gene is possibly TRBD1 (5 bases). V lost 1 base, J lost 3 bases, and 10 bases lay in between. The CDR3 loop spans 14 amino acids. Germline-derived CDR1 and CDR2 are MGHDK and SYGVNS. CDR3 nucleotide sequence: TGTGCCAGCAGTGAATCCGGCAGGGTCTACGAGCAGTACTTC. This codes for CASSESGRVYEQYF.

This chain connects TRBV18 to TRBJ1-2, with a tentative D call TRBD1 (6 bases). The CDR3 length is 16 residues. CDR1 and CDR2 (germline): KGHSH, LQKENI. Between the trimmed V and J ends, which lost 1 base and 0 bases, there was a span of 12 bases. CDR3 nucleotide sequence: TGTGCCAGCTCACCACTAATTACAGGGCCTAACTATGGCTACACCTTC. Translated, it gives CASSPLITGPNYGYTF.

The chain is built from TRBV19 and TRBJ2-1; 12 positions agree with TRBD2. This CDR3 comprises 13 residues. CDR1 is LNHDA, CDR2 SQIVND, per germline (reference sequence). V dropped 10 bases and J dropped 8; count of bases not matched to a gene: 6. CDR3 nucleotide sequence: TGTGCCACAAAGACTAGCGGGAGTCATGAGCAGTTCTTC. Translated: CATKTSGSHEQFF.

V is TRBV7-9 and J is TRBJ2-5, with 7 bases that match TRBD1. This CDR3 is built from 14 residues. J gave up 0 bases and V 5 bases, and 3 bases lay outside the gene matches. Looked up from germline, CDR1 is SEHNR and CDR2 is FQNEAQ (reference sequence). The CDR3 DNA follows: TGTGCCAGCAGCCAGGGGGAGTACCAAGAGACCCAGTACTTC. Its protein is CASSQGEYQETQYF.

The rearrangement links TRBV27 to TRBJ2-1; the D is unclear. This CDR3 has 13 amino acids. Trimming pared 5 bases from V and 0 bases from J, leaving 5 bases between. CDR1 MNHEY and CDR2 SMNVEV come from the germline V gene (reference sequence). The CDR3 loop is CASSPYSYNEQFF. The CDR3 coding sequence is TGTGCCAGCAGTCCTTACTCCTACAATGAGCAGTTCTTC.

The rearrangement links TRBV4-1 to TRBJ1-5, with 10 bases identical to TRBD1. V shed 3 bases, J shed 7 bases, and the junction held 6 bases outside the gene matches. CDR1 is MGHRA and CDR2 is YSYEKL in the germline V gene. This CDR3 region has 15 residues. CDR3 DNA: TGCGCCAGCAGCCACTCCGGGACAGGGGTCCAGCCCCAGCATTTT. This translates into CASSHSGTGVQPQHF.

V and J are TRBV6-5 and TRBJ2-4; D possibly corresponds to TRBD1 (5 bases). The CDR3 runs to 12 residues. Looked up from germline, CDR1 is MNHEY and CDR2 is SVGAGI. V dropped 7 bases and J dropped 6 bases, with 10 bases sitting between them. CDR3 bases: TGTGCCAGCACCTCCGACAGAAACATTCAGTACTTC. Its protein is CASTSDRNIQYF.

This chain uses TRBV6-5 with TRBJ1-2; 9 positions match TRBD1. Germline lookup yields CDR1 MNHEY and CDR2 SVGAGI. CDR3 size: 13 residues. The J segment lost 7 bases and the V segment lost 7 bases, leaving 7 bases of the junction unmatched. CDR3 in amino acids: CASNRDRDGGYTF. CDR3 nucleotides: TGTGCCAGCAACCGGGACAGGGATGGTGGCTACACCTTC.

The chain employs TRBV5-6 and TRBJ2-1, with 7 bases aligning to TRBD1. The ends lost 3 bases at V and 8 bases at J; junction bases unmatched: 11. The CDR3 consists of 15 residues. Per germline, CDR1 SGHDT and CDR2 YYEEEE. The CDR3 protein is CASSSWGTASHEQFF. In DNA, the CDR3 is TGTGCCAGCAGCTCTTGGGGGACAGCGTCTCATGAGCAGTTCTTC. The full variable domain, rest sourced from reference TRBV5-6 and TRBJ2-1, is DAGVTQSPTHLIKTRGQQVTLRCSPKSGHDTVSWYQQALGQGPQFIFQYYEEEERQRGNFPDRFSGHQFPNYSSELNVNALLLGDSALYLCASSSWGTASHEQFFGPGTRLTVL.

The gene calls are TRBV19 and TRBJ1-1, with a weak D call TRBD1 (5 bases). CDR3 length equals 13 residues. Germline V gene data show CDR1 as LNHDA and CDR2 as SQIVND (reference sequence). V was clipped by 7 bases and J by 4 bases, with 13 bases between them. The CDR3 loop reads CASTTGGATEAFF. CDR3 coding DNA: TGTGCCAGTACTACGGGAGGGGCCACTGAAGCTTTCTTT.

This chain links TRBV7-9 with TRBJ1-6; 9 bases are a match to TRBD1. The CDR3 is made up of 15 amino acids. The germline gives CDR1 SEHNR, CDR2 FQNEAQ (reference sequence). The junction had 6 bases not matched to a gene; V was cut back by 5 bases and J by 7 bases. The CDR3 region has the DNA TGTGCCAGCAGCCCCCGGGGGACAGGGAATTCACCCCTCCACTTT. Its protein product is CASSPRGTGNSPLHF.

This chain joins TRBV11-2 and TRBJ2-7; TRBD2 matches 10 bases. Looked up from germline, CDR1 is SGHAT and CDR2 is FQNNGV. This CDR3 has 15 residues. After removal of 6 bases from V and 0 bases from J, the junction contained 5 bases not matched to a gene. DNA for the CDR3: TGTGCCAGCAGTTCTAGCGGGGGCAGCTCCTACGAGCAGTACTTC. Translated: CASSSSGGSSYEQYF.

This clone was counted only a few times. This sequence joins TRBV7-9 and TRBJ1-5; 7 nucleotides line up with TRBD1. This CDR3 spans 17 amino acids. V gave up 9 bases and J gave up 2 bases; unmatched junction bases: 16. Germline CDR1 reads SEHNR; CDR2 reads FQNEAQ (reference sequence). The CDR3: CASSVWRGRDGNQPQHF. The DNA of the CDR3 is TGTGCCAGTAGCGTATGGAGGGGGCGCGACGGCAATCAGCCCCAGCATTTT.

V usage is TRBV12-3 or TRBV12-4 and J usage is TRBJ1-4, with D hard to call. Trimming stripped 6 bases from V and 10 bases from J, with 12 bases between. CDR3 length equals 12 residues. In nucleotides, the CDR3 is TGTGCCAGCAGCTCCACAGATGGAAAACTGTTTTTT. Amino acid sequence: CASSSTDGKLFF.

The chain recombines TRBV5-5 with TRBJ2-1; tentatively, D is TRBD1 (6 bases). CDR3 length: 15 amino acids. V was clipped by 4 bases and J by 2 bases, with 13 bases between them. The germline V gene has CDR1 SGHKS and CDR2 YYEKEE (reference sequence). CDR3 protein: CASSPGTSTYNEQFF. CDR3 sequence (DNA): TGTGCCAGCAGCCCTGGGACATCCACCTACAATGAGCAGTTCTTC.

The chain links TRBV3-1 (or the pseudogene TRBV3-2) to TRBJ2-5, with 11 bases lining up with TRBD2. Losses at the gene ends were 8 bases for V and 7 bases for J; bases not matched to a gene: 18. This CDR3 is built from 17 residues. CDR1 is LGHDT, CDR2 YNNKEL, per germline (reference sequence). DNA of the CDR3: TGTGCCAGCGCGGGACTAGCGGAAGGTGCCGGAGGTCGGACCCAGTACTTC. Translating gives CASAGLAEGAGGRTQYF.

This clone is a singleton in its sample. J is TRBJ1-2 and V is TRBV2, with 8 bases fitting TRBD1. The trim removed 7 bases at V and 4 bases at J, leaving 11 bases unmatched. There are 15 residues in the CDR3. Looked up from germline, CDR1 is SNHLY and CDR2 is FYNNEI. The CDR3 sequence: CASTQTGDPIYGYTF. The CDR3 bases are TGTGCCAGCACTCAGACAGGGGATCCCATCTATGGCTACACCTTC.

The V call is TRBV5-1, the J call TRBJ2-7; 12 bases line up with TRBD2. V lost 0 bases to trimming and J lost 8 bases; unmatched junction nucleotides: 18. This CDR3 has 19 residues. From germline, CDR1 is SGHRS and CDR2 YFSETQ. The CDR3 DNA follows: TGCGCCAGCAGCTTGGCCGGGATAACTAGCGGGGGGTCGCGCCCGAAGCAGTACTTC. Its protein product is CASSLAGITSGGSRPKQYF.

V is TRBV6-2 or TRBV6-3 and J is TRBJ1-4; D call uncertain. Germline V gene data show CDR1 as MNHEY and CDR2 as SVGEGT. The ends were cut back, 5 bases at V and 8 bases at J, with 15 bases in the middle. CDR3 length: 14 residues. The CDR3 DNA reads TGTGCCAGCAGTCGGACTCCACAAAGGGAAAAACTGTTTTTT. This sequence encodes CASSRTPQREKLFF.

This clone was recorded only once. This rearrangement joins TRBV18 to TRBJ2-1; TRBD2 aligns across 11 bases. There are 14 residues in the CDR3. The germline V gene has CDR1 KGHSH and CDR2 LQKENI. The junction had 8 bases not matched to a gene; V was cut back by 6 bases and J by 10 bases. The CDR3 nucleotides are TGTGCCAGCTCTCAACTAGCGGGAGTTGGGGAGCAGTTCTTC. Encoded protein: CASSQLAGVGEQFF.

The chain recombines TRBV19 with TRBJ2-7, with a possible D match to TRBD2 (5 bases). Trimming pared 6 bases from V and 0 bases from J, leaving 15 bases between. The CDR3 covers 15 residues. Germline V CDR1 and CDR2: LNHDA, SQIVND (reference sequence). CDR3 amino acids: CASSPWAGSSYEQYF. CDR3 DNA: TGTGCCAGTAGCCCGTGGGCGGGCAGCTCCTACGAGCAGTACTTC.

CDR3: CASSFETGQETQYF. CDR3 DNA sequence: TGCGCCAGCAGCTTCGAGACGGGACAAGAGACCCAGTACTTC. This chain links TRBV5-1 with TRBJ2-5; D possibly corresponds to TRBD2 (5 bases). The ends were cut back, 2 bases at V and 2 bases at J, with 10 bases in the middle. Germline CDR1 reads SGHRS; CDR2 reads YFSETQ. The length of the CDR3 is 14 residues.

V is TRBV19 and J is TRBJ2-5; D ambiguous. This CDR3 spans 14 amino acids. Germline-derived CDR1 and CDR2 are LNHDA and SQIVND (reference sequence). Trimming cost V 3 bases and J 1 base, with 9 bases left between them. This CDR3 reads CASSMGSRQETQYF. CDR3 coding DNA: TGTGCCAGTAGTATGGGCAGCCGCCAAGAGACCCAGTACTTC.

This chain uses TRBV30 with TRBJ2-3; tentative D call: TRBD2 (6 bases). V gave up 3 bases and J gave up 3 bases, with 13 bases separating them. CDR1 GTSNPN and CDR2 SVGIG come from the germline V gene (reference sequence). This CDR3 has 14 residues. The DNA of the CDR3 is TGTGCCTGGAGCCAAGGACTAACAACAGATACGCAGTATTTT. Its protein is CAWSQGLTTDTQYF.

This chain connects TRBV7-2 to TRBJ1-1; 8 nucleotides line up with TRBD1. The CDR3 is 15 residues long. Germline V gene sequence: CDR1 SGHTA, CDR2 FQGNSA. V trimming: 7 bases; J trimming: 3 bases; junction bases outside the gene matches: 10. CDR3: CASNPSGGGDTEAFF. The CDR3 DNA reads TGTGCCAGCAACCCCTCAGGGGGCGGGGACACTGAAGCTTTCTTT.

The J gene is TRBJ1-3, the V gene TRBV19; D unresolved. V was pared by 2 bases and J by 0 bases, with 5 bases between. This CDR3 comprises 14 residues. Germline CDR1 reads LNHDA; CDR2 reads SQIVND (reference sequence). CDR3 in amino acids: CASSIRGSGNTIYF. The DNA of the CDR3 is TGTGCCAGTAGTATACGCGGCTCTGGAAACACCATATATTTT.

The rearrangement uses TRBV4-1 and TRBJ2-7, with TRBD2 matching over 10 bases. This CDR3 has 13 residues. V shed 2 bases, J shed 8 bases, and the junction held 3 bases outside the gene matches. Germline values: CDR1 MGHRA, CDR2 YSYEKL. CDR3 nucleotides: TGCGCCAGCAGCCAATTACTAGCGGGGAAGCAGTACTTC. The encoded protein is CASSQLLAGKQYF.

The chain combines TRBV7-9 with TRBJ2-5; possibly TRBD2 for D (6 bases). The germline V and J ends were trimmed by 5 bases and 2 bases, with 9 bases remaining between them. Germline V CDR1 and CDR2: SEHNR, FQNEAQ (reference sequence). This CDR3 has 13 amino acids. CDR3 DNA sequence: TGTGCCAGCAGCCGCGCGGGGCAAGAGACCCAGTACTTC. Translated: CASSRAGQETQYF.

V usage is TRBV2 and J usage is TRBJ2-7, with D maybe TRBD2 (6 bases). V shed 4 bases and J shed 0 bases, with 13 bases lying between them. Germline V lookup: CDR1 SNHLY, CDR2 FYNNEI. The CDR3 totals 15 residues. The CDR3 DNA is TGTGCCAGCAGTGTTACTAGCCCAAGCTCCTACGAGCAGTACTTC. This translates into CASSVTSPSSYEQYF.

This rearrangement joins TRBV6-2 or TRBV6-3 to TRBJ1-2; D may be TRBD1 (6 bases). Per germline, CDR1 MNHEY and CDR2 SVGEGT. The length of the CDR3 is 17 residues. Trimming stripped 0 bases from V and 2 bases from J, with 16 bases between. CDR3 amino acids: CASSYSRWDTENYGYTF. The DNA of the CDR3 is TGTGCCAGCAGTTACTCGAGATGGGACACGGAGAACTATGGCTACACCTTC.